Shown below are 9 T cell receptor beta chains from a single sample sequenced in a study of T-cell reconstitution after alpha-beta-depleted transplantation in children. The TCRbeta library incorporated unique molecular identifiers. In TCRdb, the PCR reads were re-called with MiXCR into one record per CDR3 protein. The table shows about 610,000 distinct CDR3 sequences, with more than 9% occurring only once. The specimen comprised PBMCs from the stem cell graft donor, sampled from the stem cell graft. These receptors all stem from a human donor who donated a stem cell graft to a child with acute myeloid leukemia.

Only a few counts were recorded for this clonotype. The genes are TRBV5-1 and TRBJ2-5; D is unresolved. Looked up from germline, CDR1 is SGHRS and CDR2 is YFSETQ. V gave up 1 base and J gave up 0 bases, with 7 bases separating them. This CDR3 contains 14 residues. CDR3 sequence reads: CASSLWLDQETQYF. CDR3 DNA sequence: TGCGCCAGCAGCTTGTGGTTAGACCAAGAGACCCAGTACTTC.

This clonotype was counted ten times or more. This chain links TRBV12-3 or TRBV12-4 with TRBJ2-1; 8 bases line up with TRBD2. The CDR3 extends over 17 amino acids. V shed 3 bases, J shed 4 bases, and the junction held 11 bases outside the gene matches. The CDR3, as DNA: TGTGCCAGCAGTTTTAATCTGGGTAGCGGGAAGTACAATGAGCAGTTCTTC. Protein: CASSFNLGSGKYNEQFF.

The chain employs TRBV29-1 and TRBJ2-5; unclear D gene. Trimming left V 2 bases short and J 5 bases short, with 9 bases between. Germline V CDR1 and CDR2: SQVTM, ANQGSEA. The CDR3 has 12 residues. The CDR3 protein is CSVERPSETQYF. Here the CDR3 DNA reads TGCAGCGTTGAAAGGCCCTCGGAGACCCAGTACTTC.

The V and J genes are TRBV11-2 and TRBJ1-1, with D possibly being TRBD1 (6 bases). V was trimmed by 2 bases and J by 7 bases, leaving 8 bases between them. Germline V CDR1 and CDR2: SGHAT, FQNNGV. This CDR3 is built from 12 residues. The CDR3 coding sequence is TGTGCCAGCAGCTTAAGGGGGGTTGAAGCTTTCTTT. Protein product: CASSLRGVEAFF.

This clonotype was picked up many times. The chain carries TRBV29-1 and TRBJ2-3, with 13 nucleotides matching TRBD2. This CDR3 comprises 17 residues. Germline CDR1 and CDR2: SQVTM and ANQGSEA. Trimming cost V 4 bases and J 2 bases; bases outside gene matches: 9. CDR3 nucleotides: TGCAGCGTTGGTACTAGCGGGAGGGTGGTTTACACAGATACGCAGTATTTT. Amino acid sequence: CSVGTSGRVVYTDTQYF.

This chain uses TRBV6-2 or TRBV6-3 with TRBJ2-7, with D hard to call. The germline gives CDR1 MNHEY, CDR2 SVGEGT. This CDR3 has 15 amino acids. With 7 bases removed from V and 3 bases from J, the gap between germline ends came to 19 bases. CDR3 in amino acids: CASTPRVLIDYEQYF. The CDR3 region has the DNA TGTGCCAGCACCCCCCGGGTGCTTATAGACTACGAGCAGTACTTC.

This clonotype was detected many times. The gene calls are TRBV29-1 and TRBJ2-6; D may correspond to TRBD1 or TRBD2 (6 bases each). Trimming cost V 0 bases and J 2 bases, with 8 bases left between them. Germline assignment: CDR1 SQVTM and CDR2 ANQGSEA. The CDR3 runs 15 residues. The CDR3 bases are TGCAGCGTTGAAGAAGGGGGGACTGGGGCCAACGTCCTGACTTTC. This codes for CSVEEGGTGANVLTF.

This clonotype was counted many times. CDR3 amino acids: CAWSVERAEAFF. In DNA, the CDR3 is TGTGCCTGGAGTGTAGAAAGGGCTGAAGCTTTCTTT. This chain joins TRBV30 and TRBJ1-1, with D unresolved. The CDR3 length is 12 residues. Trimming took 0 bases from V and 6 from J, leaving 8 bases between them. The V gene's germline CDR1 is GTSNPN and CDR2 SVGIG (reference sequence).

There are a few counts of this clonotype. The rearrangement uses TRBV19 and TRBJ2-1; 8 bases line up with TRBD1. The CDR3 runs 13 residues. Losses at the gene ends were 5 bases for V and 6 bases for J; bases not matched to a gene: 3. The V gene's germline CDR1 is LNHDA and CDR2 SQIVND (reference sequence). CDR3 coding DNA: TGTGCCAGTAGTTACAGGGGGTTCAATGAGCAGTTCTTC. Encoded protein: CASSYRGFNEQFF.